These 27 T cell receptor beta chains came from one sample sequenced in a study of T cells after yellow fever vaccination. TCRdb passed the 5' RACE reads through MiXCR, listing each CDR3 protein once. The top ten hold around 2.3% of the sample, which has 150,000 or so distinct CDR3 sequences, about 7% seen once. The specimen comprised CD4+ T cells sorted from PBMCs, sampled 5 to 6 days after the first yellow fever vaccination. All receptors come from a man aged 18 to 30 who received the YFV17D yellow fever vaccine.

This clonotype has at least ten counts. This CDR3 reads CASSPWAGRYEQYF. CDR3 bases: TGTGCCAGCTCACCATGGGCAGGGCGCTACGAGCAGTACTTC. The V and J genes are TRBV18 and TRBJ2-7; maybe TRBD1 (5 bases). CDR3 length: 14 amino acids. Germline CDR1 is KGHSH and CDR2 is LQKENI. Trimming took off 2 bases at V and 3 bases at J, with 11 bases between the two ends.

As for this clonotype: A read error may be the cause here, since a much bigger clone is one base away. V is TRBV5-1 and J is TRBJ1-5, with D tentatively TRBD1 (5 bases). CDR3 length: 15 amino acids. V lost 0 bases and J 4 bases, leaving 11 bases between the germline ends. Per germline, CDR1 SGHRS and CDR2 YFSETQ. The CDR3 sequence is CASSLDLGGNQPQHF. In DNA form, the CDR3 reads TGCGCCAGCAGCTTGGATCTGGGGGGGAATCAGCCCCAGCATTTT.

The gene calls are TRBV5-3 and TRBJ2-5; D not certain. TRBV5-3 is annotated as an ORF whose role is uncertain. V lost 9 bases and J lost 1, with 19 bases in between. CDR3 length: 15 residues. The CDR3: CAMSPGIGRQETQYF. Here the CDR3 DNA reads TGTGCCATGAGCCCTGGGATCGGACGCCAAGAGACCCAGTACTTC.

Ten or more counts support this clonotype. The chain links TRBV23-1 to TRBJ2-1; D possibly corresponds to TRBD2 (5 bases). TRBV23-1 has ORF status, its function being uncertain. CDR3 size: 9 residues. DNA of the CDR3: TGCGCTTTGCGTGGGAGGCAGTTCTTC. This gives the protein CALRGRQFF.

This clonotype occurred many times. The V call is TRBV5-1, the J call TRBJ2-3; tentative D call: TRBD2 (6 bases). The germline V gene encodes CDR1 SGHRS and CDR2 YFSETQ. The CDR3 has 12 amino acids. CDR3: CAWGPEGDTQYF. The CDR3 DNA reads as TGCGCTTGGGGTCCGGAGGGAGATACGCAGTATTTT.

This clonotype was picked up a small number of times. V usage is TRBV6-2 or TRBV6-3 and J usage is TRBJ1-1; weak D call: TRBD1 (5 bases). The CDR3 extends over 17 amino acids. Trimming removed 6 bases at V and 0 bases at J, with 20 bases between. Per the germline V gene, CDR1 is MNHEY and CDR2 is SVGEGT. The CDR3 DNA is TGTGCCAGCAGCCCCCTGGGAGGGGACCCCTTGAACACTGAAGCTTTCTTT. Translation: CASSPLGGDPLNTEAFF.

This clonotype was picked up many times. The rearrangement joins TRBV6-2 or TRBV6-3 to TRBJ2-7; D could derive from TRBD1 or TRBD2 (5 bases each). Trimming took 4 bases from V and 6 from J, leaving 13 bases between them. In germline, CDR1 is MNHEY, CDR2 SVGEGT. This CDR3 has 13 amino acids. CDR3 amino acids: CASSSIGATEQYF. In DNA, the CDR3 is TGTGCCAGCAGTTCGATCGGGGCGACCGAGCAGTACTTC.

This clonotype has at least ten counts. The V call is TRBV12-3 or TRBV12-4, the J call TRBJ2-5; possible D gene TRBD1, 6 bases. With 5 bases removed from V and 6 bases from J, the gap between germline ends came to 13 bases. The CDR3 spans 13 residues. In DNA, the CDR3 is TGTGCCAGCAGTATCGGACAGCGCCAGACCCAGTACTTC. Translated, it gives CASSIGQRQTQYF.

This clonotype has more than one count but fewer than ten. The J gene is TRBJ2-3, the V gene TRBV6-5; 8 nucleotides line up with TRBD2. This CDR3 region has 15 residues. The V gene's germline CDR1 is MNHEY and CDR2 SVGAGI. Germline trimming cut 4 bases from V and 2 bases from J; bases unmatched to any gene: 5. As DNA, the CDR3 is TGTGCCAGCAGTTTACAGCGGGGGACCACAGATACGCAGTATTTT. Its translation: CASSLQRGTTDTQYF.

This chain joins TRBV7-2 and TRBJ2-4; no clear D gene. Germline CDR1 and CDR2: SGHTA and FQGNSA. This CDR3 has 15 amino acids. Trimming shortened V by 5 bases and J by 0 bases, and 11 bases separated the two germline ends. The DNA for the CDR3 is TGTGCCAGCAGCCCCGGGCCTCTAGCCAAAAACATTCAGTACTTC. Its protein product is CASSPGPLAKNIQYF.

The rearrangement links TRBV27 to TRBJ2-5; D unresolved. The germline V and J ends were trimmed by 6 bases and 2 bases, with 19 bases remaining between them. Germline CDR1 reads MNHEY; CDR2 reads SMNVEV (reference sequence). This CDR3 contains 16 residues. The CDR3 bases are TGTGCCAGCAGCACTATCGTGGCTAGTCCGCAAGAGACCCAGTACTTC. It translates to CASSTIVASPQETQYF.

The rearrangement uses TRBV30 and TRBJ1-1, with TRBD1 matching over 8 bases. Germline V gene lookup returns CDR1 GTSNPN and CDR2 SVGIG (reference sequence). Trimming removed 4 bases from V and 4 bases from J; junction bases left unmatched: 8. The CDR3 has 14 amino acids. CDR3 bases: TGTGCCTGGAACCCGCCAGGGGGCGTCACTGAAGCTTTCTTT. It codes for CAWNPPGGVTEAFF.

Many counts were recorded for this clonotype. This chain connects TRBV7-9 to TRBJ2-5; D ambiguous. The CDR3 extends over 12 amino acids. The ends were cut back, 5 bases at V and 0 bases at J, with 4 bases in the middle. Germline CDR1 reads SEHNR; CDR2 reads FQNEAQ (reference sequence). CDR3 bases: TGTGCCAGCAGCACGTACCAAGAGACCCAGTACTTC. Its protein is CASSTYQETQYF. Full variable domain (missing parts from reference TRBV7-9 and TRBJ2-5): DTGVSQNPRHKITKRGQNVTFRCDPISEHNRLYWYRQTLGQGPEFLTYFQNEAQLEKSRLLSDRFSAERPKGSFSTLEIQRTEQGDSAMYLCASSTYQETQYFGPGTRLLVL.

This clonotype was detected many times. J is TRBJ2-2 and V is TRBV2; unclear D gene. Germline V gives CDR1 SNHLY, CDR2 FYNNEI. V was shortened by 7 bases and J by 3 bases, with 6 bases between the two germline ends. The CDR3 extends over 12 amino acids. As DNA, the CDR3 is TGTGCCAGCATGCCGGACACCGGGGAGCTGTTTTTT. As protein: CASMPDTGELFF.

This clonotype was counted ten times or more. V usage is TRBV7-2 and J usage is TRBJ2-1; D might be TRBD2 (6 bases). The germline V gene encodes CDR1 SGHTA and CDR2 FQGNSA. The CDR3 runs to 14 residues. V lost 6 bases, J lost 6 bases, and 15 bases lay in between. The CDR3 DNA reads TGTGCCAGCAGTCCGGGACTCCTTACCAATGAGCAGTTCTTC. Translated: CASSPGLLTNEQFF.

This clonotype was seen ten or more times. CDR3 DNA sequence: TGTGCCACCAGTGATTCCGGGACAGGGGGTTTTCCAGGCAATCAGCCCCAGCATTTT. It is translated as CATSDSGTGGFPGNQPQHF. The chain carries TRBV24-1 and TRBJ1-5, with 11 nucleotides matching TRBD1. Losses at the gene ends were 2 bases for V and 2 bases for J; bases not matched to a gene: 10. In germline, CDR1 is KGHDR, CDR2 SFDVKD. The length of the CDR3 is 19 residues.

This clonotype was seen more than once but under ten times. The rearrangement uses TRBV5-1 and TRBJ2-2, with 7 bases matching TRBD2. The trim removed 0 bases at V and 6 bases at J, leaving 8 bases unmatched. Germline values: CDR1 SGHRS, CDR2 YFSETQ. The CDR3 extends over 16 amino acids. The CDR3 region is CASSLAPTRGAGELFF. The DNA for the CDR3 is TGCGCCAGCAGCTTGGCCCCGACCCGGGGGGCCGGGGAGCTGTTTTTT.

This clonotype was found many times. The chain has TRBV10-2 and TRBJ2-3; possibly TRBD2 for D (6 bases). V was cut by 0 bases and J by 2 bases, with 9 bases left in between. The CDR3 totals 15 residues. In germline, CDR1 is WSHSY, CDR2 SAAADI. The CDR3 sequence: CASSESRGYTDTQYF. CDR3 nucleotide sequence: TGCGCCAGCAGTGAGTCCCGGGGGTACACAGATACGCAGTATTTT.

This clonotype showed up many times. J is TRBJ2-3 and V is TRBV20-1; D might be TRBD1 or TRBD2, each matching 5 bases. V gave up 0 bases and J gave up 0 bases, with 16 bases separating them. Germline CDR1 is DFQATT and CDR2 is SNEGSKA (reference sequence). This CDR3 is 17 amino acids long. The DNA of the CDR3 is TGCAGTGCTAGAGATCCGCTGAGGGGCTCGAGCACAGATACGCAGTATTTT. Translation gives CSARDPLRGSSTDTQYF.

The sample holds many counts of this clonotype. V and J are TRBV5-1 and TRBJ2-5; TRBD1 matches at 9 bases. Germline CDR1 is SGHRS and CDR2 is YFSETQ. V was pared by 5 bases and J by 3 bases, with 8 bases of the junction left unmatched. The CDR3 covers 15 residues. CDR3 in amino acids: CASRNSGTGKETQYF. CDR3 in DNA: TGCGCCAGCAGGAATTCGGGGACAGGGAAAGAGACCCAGTACTTC.

This clonotype was seen many times. The chain is built from TRBV3-1 and TRBJ2-6, with a weak D call TRBD2 (6 bases). Trimming cost V 3 bases and J 0 bases, with 15 bases left between them. There are 18 residues in the CDR3. In germline, CDR1 is LGHDT, CDR2 YNNKEL (reference sequence). CDR3 sequence: CASSHGSGESSGANVLTF. CDR3 coding DNA: TGTGCCAGCAGCCACGGCTCGGGGGAGTCCTCTGGGGCCAACGTCCTGACTTTC.

This clonotype has only a few counts. The J gene is TRBJ2-1, the V gene TRBV19; 11 positions match TRBD1. CDR1 LNHDA and CDR2 SQIVND come from the germline V gene (reference sequence). Unmatched junction bases numbered 12, after V lost 8 bases and J lost 6 bases. The length of the CDR3 is 16 residues. This chain's CDR3 is CASSRGGQGAVNEQFF. The CDR3 DNA follows: TGTGCCAGTTCCAGGGGTGGACAGGGGGCGGTCAATGAGCAGTTCTTC.

This clonotype was counted at least ten times. This chain connects TRBV29-1 to TRBJ2-3; either TRBD1 or TRBD2 may supply D (7 bases each). Germline assignment: CDR1 SQVTM and CDR2 ANQGSEA. This CDR3 contains 16 residues. Trimming pared 4 bases from V and 5 bases from J, leaving 22 bases between. The CDR3 spells CSVGLRETGRGDTQYF. CDR3 coding DNA: TGCAGCGTTGGATTAAGAGAGACAGGGAGGGGAGATACGCAGTATTTT.

This clonotype was seen at least ten times. The gene calls are TRBV4-2 and TRBJ1-1; 8 bases agree with TRBD1. CDR1 LGHNA and CDR2 YNFKEQ come from the germline V gene. The CDR3 has 15 amino acids. V shed 5 bases and J 5 bases; nucleotides not matched to a gene: 10. The CDR3 sequence: CASSSPVGQGTEAFF. DNA for the CDR3: TGTGCCAGCAGCTCTCCGGTAGGACAGGGAACTGAAGCTTTCTTT.

In its sample, this clonotype was seen many times. V gene TRBV18 combines with J gene TRBJ2-7; D may correspond to TRBD1 or TRBD2 (5 bases each). The CDR3 is made up of 15 amino acids. Trimming shortened V by 3 bases and J by 4 bases, and 16 bases separated the two germline ends. Germline assignment: CDR1 KGHSH and CDR2 LQKENI. The chain's CDR3 is CASSPGTEAFYEQYV. DNA of the CDR3: TGTGCCAGCTCACCCGGGACGGAGGCATTTTACGAGCAGTACGTC.

This chain uses TRBV28 with TRBJ1-5; D is perhaps TRBD1 (6 bases). Germline lookup yields CDR1 MDHEN and CDR2 SYDVKM. The germline V and J ends were trimmed by 6 bases and 11 bases, with 17 bases remaining between them. The CDR3 loop spans 13 amino acids. In nucleotides, the CDR3 is TGTGCCAGCAGCATATCAGGGGAGTGGGCCCAGCATTTT. It encodes CASSISGEWAQHF.

This rearrangement joins TRBV5-5 to TRBJ1-3; D is unresolved. The CDR3 totals 13 residues. Trimming cost V 5 bases and J 0 bases, with 6 bases left between them. CDR1 is SGHKS and CDR2 is YYEKEE in the germline V gene (reference sequence). The DNA of the CDR3 is TGTGCCAGCAGGGATAACTCTGGAAACACCATATATTTT. This codes for CASRDNSGNTIYF. Supplemented by reference TRBV5-5 and TRBJ1-3, the full variable domain reads DAGVTQSPTHLIKTRGQQVTLRCSPISGHKSVSWYQQVLGQGPQFIFQYYEKEERGRGNFPDRFSARQFPNYSSELNVNALLLGDSALYLCASRDNSGNTIYFGEGSWLTVV.